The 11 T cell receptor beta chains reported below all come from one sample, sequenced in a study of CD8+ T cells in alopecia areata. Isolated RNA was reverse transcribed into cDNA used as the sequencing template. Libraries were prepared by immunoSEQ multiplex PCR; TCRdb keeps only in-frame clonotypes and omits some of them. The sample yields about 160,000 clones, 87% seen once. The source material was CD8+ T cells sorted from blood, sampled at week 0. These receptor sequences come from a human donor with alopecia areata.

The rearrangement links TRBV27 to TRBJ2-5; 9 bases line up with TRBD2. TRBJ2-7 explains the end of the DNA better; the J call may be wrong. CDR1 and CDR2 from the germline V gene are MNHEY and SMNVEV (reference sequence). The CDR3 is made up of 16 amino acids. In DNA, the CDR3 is TGTGCCAGCAGTTCAATAGCGGGAGCGGTCTCCTACGAGCAGTACTTC. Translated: CASSSIAGAVSYEQYF.

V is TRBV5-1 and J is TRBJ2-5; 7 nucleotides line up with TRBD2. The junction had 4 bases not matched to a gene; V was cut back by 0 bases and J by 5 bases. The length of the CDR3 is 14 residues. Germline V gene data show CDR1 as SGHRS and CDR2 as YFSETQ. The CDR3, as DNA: TGCGCCAGCAGCTTGGGGGAGGGCCTGGAGACCCAGTACTTC. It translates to CASSLGEGLETQYF.

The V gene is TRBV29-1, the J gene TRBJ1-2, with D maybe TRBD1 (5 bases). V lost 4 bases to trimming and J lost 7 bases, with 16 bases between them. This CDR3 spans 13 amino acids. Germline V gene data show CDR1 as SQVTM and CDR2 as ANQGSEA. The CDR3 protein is CSVGGDTGPGYTF. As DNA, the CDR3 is TGCAGCGTTGGGGGAGATACAGGACCTGGCTACACCTTC.

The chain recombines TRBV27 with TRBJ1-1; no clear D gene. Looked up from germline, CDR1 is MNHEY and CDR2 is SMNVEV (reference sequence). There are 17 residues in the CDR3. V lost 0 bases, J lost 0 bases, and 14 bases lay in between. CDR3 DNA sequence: TGTGCCAGCAGTTTATCGGTCGGGGAGACCATGAACACTGAAGCTTTCTTT. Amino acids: CASSLSVGETMNTEAFF.

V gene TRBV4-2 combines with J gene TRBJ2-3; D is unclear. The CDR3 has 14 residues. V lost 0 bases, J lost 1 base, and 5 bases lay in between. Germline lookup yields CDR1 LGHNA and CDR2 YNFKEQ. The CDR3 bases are TGTGCCAGCAGCCAAGATGAGGGCACAGATACGCAGTATTTT. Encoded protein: CASSQDEGTDTQYF.

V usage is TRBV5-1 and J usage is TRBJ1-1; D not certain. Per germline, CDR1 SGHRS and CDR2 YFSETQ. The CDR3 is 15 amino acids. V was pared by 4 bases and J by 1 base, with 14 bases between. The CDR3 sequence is CASSPAERSNTEAFF. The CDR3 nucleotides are TGCGCCAGCAGCCCGGCGGAGAGGTCGAACACTGAAGCTTTCTTT.

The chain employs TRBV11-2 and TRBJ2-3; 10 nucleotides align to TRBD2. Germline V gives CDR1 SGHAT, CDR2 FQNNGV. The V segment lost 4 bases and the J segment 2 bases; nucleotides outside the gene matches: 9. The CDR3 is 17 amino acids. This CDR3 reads CASSSIAGGLLTDTQYF. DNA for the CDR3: TGTGCCAGCAGCTCCATAGCGGGGGGACTACTCACAGATACGCAGTATTTT.

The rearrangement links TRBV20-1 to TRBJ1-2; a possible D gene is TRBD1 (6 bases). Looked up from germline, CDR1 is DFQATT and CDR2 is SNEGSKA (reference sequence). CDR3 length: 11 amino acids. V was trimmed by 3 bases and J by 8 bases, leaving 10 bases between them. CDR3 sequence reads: CSARGAEGYTF. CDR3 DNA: TGCAGTGCTAGGGGGGCAGAAGGCTACACCTTC.

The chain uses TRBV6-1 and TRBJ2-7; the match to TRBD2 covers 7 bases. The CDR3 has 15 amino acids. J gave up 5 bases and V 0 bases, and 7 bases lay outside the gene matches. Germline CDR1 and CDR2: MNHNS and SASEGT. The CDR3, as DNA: TGTGCCAGCAGTGAAGCAAAGGGAGGGTCCGACGAGCAGTACTTC. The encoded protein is CASSEAKGGSDEQYF.

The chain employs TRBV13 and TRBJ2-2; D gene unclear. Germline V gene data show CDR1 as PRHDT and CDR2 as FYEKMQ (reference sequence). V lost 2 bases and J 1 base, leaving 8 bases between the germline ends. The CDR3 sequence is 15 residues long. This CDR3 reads CASSLKIKNTGELFF. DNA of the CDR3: TGTGCCAGCAGCTTAAAAATCAAGAACACCGGGGAGCTGTTTTTT. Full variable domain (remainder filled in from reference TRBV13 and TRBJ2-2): AAGVIQSPRHLIKEKRETATLKCYPIPRHDTVYWYQQGPGQDPQFLISFYEKMQSDKGSIPDRFSAQQFSDYHSELNMSSLELGDSALYFCASSLKIKNTGELFFGEGSRLTVL.

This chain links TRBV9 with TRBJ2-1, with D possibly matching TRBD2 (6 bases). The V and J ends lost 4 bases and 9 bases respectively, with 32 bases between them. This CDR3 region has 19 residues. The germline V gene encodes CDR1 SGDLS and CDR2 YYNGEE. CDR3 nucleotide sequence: TGTGCCAGCAGCCCCCCTCTCAGGAGGGTAACCCACGGGCACGGTGAGCAGTTCTTC. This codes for CASSPPLRRVTHGHGEQFF. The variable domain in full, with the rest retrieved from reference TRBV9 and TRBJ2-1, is DSGVTQTPKHLITATGQRVTLRCSPRSGDLSVYWYQQSLDQGLQFLIQYYNGEERAKGNILERFSAQQFPDLHSELNLSSLELGDSALYFCASSPPLRRVTHGHGEQFFGPGTRLTVL.